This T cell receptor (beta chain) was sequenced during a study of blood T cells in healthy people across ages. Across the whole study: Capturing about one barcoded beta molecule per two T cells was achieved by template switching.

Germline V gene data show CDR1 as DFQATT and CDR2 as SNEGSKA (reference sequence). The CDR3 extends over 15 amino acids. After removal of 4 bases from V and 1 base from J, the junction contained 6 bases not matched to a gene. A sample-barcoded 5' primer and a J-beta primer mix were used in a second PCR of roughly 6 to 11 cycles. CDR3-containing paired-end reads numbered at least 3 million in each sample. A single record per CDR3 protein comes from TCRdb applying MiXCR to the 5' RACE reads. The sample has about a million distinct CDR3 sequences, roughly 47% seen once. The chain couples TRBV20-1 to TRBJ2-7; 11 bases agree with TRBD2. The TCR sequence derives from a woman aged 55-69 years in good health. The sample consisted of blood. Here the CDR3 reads CSATAGTSGSYEQYF. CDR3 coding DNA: TGCAGTGCTACCGCCGGGACTAGCGGATCCTACGAGCAGTACTTC.